Presented here are 28 T cell receptor beta chains from one specimen sequenced in a study of blood T cell repertoires in COVID-19. Method: immunoSEQ multiplex PCR; TCRdb's copy keeps in-frame clones and lacks some. There are about 350,000 clones in the sample; around nine tenths occur only once, and 7% to 7.5% lies in the top ten. The sequencing input was peripheral blood. The receptors were gathered from an older woman with COVID-19, enrolled during active disease.

This chain joins TRBV13 and TRBJ2-7; 12 nucleotides agree with TRBD2. The ends lost 4 bases at V and 2 bases at J; junction bases unmatched: 6. The germline V gene has CDR1 PRHDT and CDR2 FYEKMQ (reference sequence). The CDR3 sequence is 16 residues long. In nucleotides, the CDR3 is TGTGCCAGCAGCTCCCTCCTAGCGGGGGGGCCCTACGAGCAGTACTTC. The encoded protein is CASSSLLAGGPYEQYF.

The CDR3 coding sequence is TGTGCCACCAGCAGCTTCGGACAGGGGCCCGGTGGCTACACCTTC. This encodes CATSSFGQGPGGYTF. J is TRBJ1-2 and V is TRBV30, with 9 nucleotides matching TRBD1. Germline V lookup: CDR1 GTSNPN, CDR2 SVGIG (reference sequence). The CDR3 has 15 residues. V gave up 8 bases and J gave up 7 bases; unmatched junction bases: 17.

The V gene is TRBV6-5, the J gene TRBJ2-7; D perhaps matches TRBD1 (6 bases). Trimming removed 6 bases at V and 5 bases at J, with 17 bases between. The CDR3 sequence is 14 residues long. The germline gives CDR1 MNHEY, CDR2 SVGAGI. CDR3 amino acids: CASSPLDRTNEQYF. As DNA, the CDR3 is TGTGCCAGCAGCCCATTAGACAGGACCAACGAGCAGTACTTC.

V is TRBV4-2 and J is TRBJ1-5; possibly TRBD1 for D (5 bases). This CDR3 spans 14 amino acids. With 0 bases removed from V and 6 bases from J, the gap between germline ends came to 9 bases. Germline-derived CDR1 and CDR2 are LGHNA and YNFKEQ. The CDR3 loop is CASSQDRGGQPQHF. For the CDR3, the DNA is TGTGCCAGCAGCCAAGATCGGGGGGGTCAGCCCCAGCATTTT.

This clone was seen only a few times. The chain uses TRBV6-6 and TRBJ1-6; D may be TRBD1 (5 bases). The CDR3 spans 14 residues. Between the trimmed V and J ends, which lost 5 bases and 7 bases, there was a span of 12 bases. Germline V gene sequence: CDR1 MNHNY, CDR2 SVGAGI (reference sequence). The DNA of the CDR3 is TGTGCCAGCAGTCCCCGGGGGTTAAATTCACCCCTCCACTTT. It translates to CASSPRGLNSPLHF.

This chain uses TRBV6-5 with TRBJ2-2, with 7 bases that match TRBD1. Germline-derived CDR1 and CDR2 are MNHEY and SVGAGI. V was pared by 8 bases and J by 6 bases, with 9 bases of the junction left unmatched. The CDR3 is 14 residues long. DNA of the CDR3: TGTGCCAGCCACAGGGGTGGTAGTCCCGGGGAGCTGTTTTTT. It specifies CASHRGGSPGELFF.

The V call is TRBV5-1, the J call TRBJ2-3; D uncertain. Germline V CDR1 and CDR2: SGHRS, YFSETQ. CDR3 length: 11 residues. V gave up 2 bases and J gave up 11 bases, with 9 bases separating them. The CDR3 bases are TGCGCCAGCAGCTTCCCCCAGGTGCAGTATTTT. This translates into CASSFPQVQYF.

The V and J genes are TRBV27 and TRBJ1-1; 9 bases are shared with TRBD1. The CDR3 covers 15 residues. CDR1 is MNHEY and CDR2 is SMNVEV in the germline V gene (reference sequence). V lost 4 bases, J lost 6 bases, and 9 bases stayed unmatched. This chain's CDR3 is CASSSKDRGSSEAFF. The CDR3 DNA reads TGTGCCAGCAGTTCCAAGGACAGGGGTAGTTCTGAAGCTTTCTTT.

The rearrangement joins TRBV18 to TRBJ2-5; possibly TRBD2 for D (6 bases). V was pared by 0 bases and J by 5 bases, with 10 bases between. In germline, CDR1 is KGHSH, CDR2 LQKENI. The CDR3 consists of 14 residues. This chain's CDR3 is CASSPPGLQETQYF. CDR3 DNA: TGTGCCAGCTCACCACCGGGACTCCAGGAGACCCAGTACTTC.

The rearrangement joins TRBV6-5 to TRBJ2-3, with TRBD2 identical over 8 bases. The CDR3 is 15 amino acids. The germline V gene has CDR1 MNHEY and CDR2 SVGAGI. V lost 10 bases and J lost 0; bases outside the gene matches: 9. The CDR3 sequence is CATSSGGPSTDTQYF. The CDR3 DNA reads TGTGCCACCAGCAGCGGGGGCCCTAGCACAGATACGCAGTATTTT.

V usage is TRBV3-1 (or the pseudogene TRBV3-2) and J usage is TRBJ2-7, with D unclear. Trimming shortened V by 3 bases and J by 6 bases, and 9 bases separated the two germline ends. The CDR3 covers 12 residues. CDR1 and CDR2 from the germline V gene are LGHDT and YNNKEL (reference sequence). The CDR3 coding sequence is TGTGCCAGCAGCCACCCGACGGGCGAGCAGTACTTC. It translates to CASSHPTGEQYF.

The V call is TRBV7-2, the J call TRBJ2-2, with D maybe TRBD1 (5 bases). V was shortened by 0 bases and J by 3 bases, with 8 bases between the two germline ends. The CDR3 runs 15 residues. Per the germline V gene, CDR1 is SGHTA and CDR2 is FQGNSA. CDR3 loop: CASSLATGDTGELFF. The CDR3 DNA reads TGTGCCAGCAGCTTAGCAACAGGAGACACCGGGGAGCTGTTTTTT. The full variable domain, its missing parts supplied by reference TRBV7-2 and TRBJ2-2, is GAGVSQSPSNKVTEKGKDVELRCDPISGHTALYWYRQSLGQGLEFLIYFQGNSAPDKSGLPSDRFSAERTGGSVSTLTIQRTQQEDSAVYLCASSLATGDTGELFFGEGSRLTVL.

This clone was found once. The rearrangement uses TRBV10-3 and TRBJ2-5; 9 bases agree with TRBD1. V was pared by 0 bases and J by 4 bases, with 9 bases of the junction left unmatched. Germline V gene sequence: CDR1 ENHRY, CDR2 SYGVKD. This CDR3 has 17 residues. The CDR3 region is CAISESKVNRGPETQYF. DNA of the CDR3: TGTGCCATCAGTGAGTCTAAAGTTAACAGGGGGCCAGAGACCCAGTACTTC.

This chain connects TRBV19 to TRBJ1-2, with unresolved D. V was trimmed by 3 bases and J by 8 bases, leaving 10 bases between them. The CDR3 has 12 amino acids. Germline assignment: CDR1 LNHDA and CDR2 SQIVND (reference sequence). The CDR3 region has the DNA TGTGCCAGTAGTATTAGGAGGAGAGGCTACACCTTC. This encodes CASSIRRRGYTF.

This clone has a single count. The CDR3 is CASSQDEGMVWDEQYF. The CDR3 DNA reads TGTGCCAGCAGCCAAGATGAGGGAATGGTGTGGGACGAGCAGTACTTC. The chain joins TRBV3-1 (or the pseudogene TRBV3-2) to TRBJ2-7; a weak D match, TRBD2 (5 bases). Trimming stripped 0 bases from V and 5 bases from J, with 17 bases between. Germline lookup yields CDR1 LGHDT and CDR2 YNNKEL (reference sequence). The CDR3 loop spans 16 amino acids.

V and J are TRBV12-3 or TRBV12-4 and TRBJ1-1; D is undetermined. The CDR3 is 13 amino acids. V shed 5 bases and J shed 1 base, with 8 bases lying between them. CDR3 amino acids: CASSTQENTEAFF. Written as DNA, the CDR3 is TGTGCCAGCAGTACACAAGAGAACACTGAAGCTTTCTTT.

This chain connects TRBV7-2 to TRBJ2-7; a weak D match, TRBD2 (5 bases). CDR1 is SGHTA, CDR2 FQGNSA, per germline. Trimming stripped 1 base from V and 8 bases from J, with 18 bases between. The CDR3 loop spans 15 amino acids. The CDR3 DNA follows: TGTGCCAGCAGCTTAGAACGGAGGCCGGTGGAGCAGCAGTACTTC. This codes for CASSLERRPVEQQYF.

The rearrangement joins TRBV6-5 to TRBJ2-6; possible D gene TRBD2, 6 bases. With 8 bases removed from V and 3 bases from J, the gap between germline ends came to 14 bases. CDR1 is MNHEY and CDR2 is SVGAGI in the germline V gene. The length of the CDR3 is 15 residues. DNA of the CDR3: TGTGCCAGCCGCCGGGAGCCCTTTGGGGCCAACGTCCTGACTTTC. Amino acids: CASRREPFGANVLTF.

This chain joins TRBV7-9 and TRBJ2-3; TRBD2 is a possible D gene (6 bases). Germline V gives CDR1 SEHNR, CDR2 FQNEAQ (reference sequence). The germline V and J ends were trimmed by 8 bases and 5 bases, with 20 bases remaining between them. This CDR3 spans 15 amino acids. This chain's CDR3 is CASDGGLGGGDTQYF. Here the CDR3 DNA reads TGTGCCAGCGACGGGGGTCTGGGTGGAGGAGATACGCAGTATTTT. Looking up the rest from reference TRBV7-9 and TRBJ2-3 gives the full variable domain: DTGVSQNPRHKITKRGQNVTFRCDPISEHNRLYWYRQTLGQGPEFLTYFQNEAQLEKSRLLSDRFSAERPKGSFSTLEIQRTEQGDSAMYLCASDGGLGGGDTQYFGPGTRLTVL.

In regard to this clone: The same CDR3 also results from other DNA sequences found in this sample. The chain uses TRBV30 and TRBJ1-4; TRBD1 matches at 8 bases. Germline CDR1 is GTSNPN and CDR2 is SVGIG (reference sequence). This CDR3 has 14 residues. V lost 0 bases to trimming and J lost 11 bases; unmatched junction nucleotides: 8. The chain's CDR3 is CAWSVGQGAGKLFF. The CDR3 region has the DNA TGTGCCTGGAGTGTGGGGCAGGGGGCAGGTAAACTGTTTTTT.

V and J are TRBV11-2 and TRBJ2-7; 8 bases are a match to TRBD1. V lost 3 bases, J lost 4 bases, and 8 bases stayed unmatched. Germline CDR1 SGHAT, CDR2 FQNNGV. The CDR3 consists of 15 residues. This CDR3 is CASSFLRTGRYEQYF. CDR3 DNA: TGTGCCAGCAGCTTCCTCCGGACAGGGCGGTACGAGCAGTACTTC.

The rearrangement links TRBV2 to TRBJ1-1, with 10 bases lining up with TRBD1. V was pared by 6 bases and J by 6 bases, with 4 bases of the junction left unmatched. This CDR3 has 13 amino acids. Germline assignment: CDR1 SNHLY and CDR2 FYNNEI. This chain's CDR3 is CASRTGGFAEAFF. CDR3 nucleotide sequence: TGTGCCAGCAGGACAGGGGGCTTCGCTGAAGCTTTCTTT.

This rearrangement joins TRBV6-5 to TRBJ1-1; 7 nucleotides match TRBD1. The CDR3 consists of 14 residues. Per germline, CDR1 MNHEY and CDR2 SVGAGI. The V and J ends lost 4 bases and 0 bases, in that order; junction bases with no gene match: 2. CDR3 amino acids: CASSSTGLNTEAFF. The CDR3 nucleotides are TGTGCCAGCAGTTCGACAGGGCTGAACACTGAAGCTTTCTTT.

J is TRBJ1-5 and V is TRBV27; 8 bases agree with TRBD1. The CDR3 contains 15 residues. V was pared by 3 bases and J by 3 bases, with 4 bases of the junction left unmatched. The germline V gene encodes CDR1 MNHEY and CDR2 SMNVEV (reference sequence). CDR3 bases: TGTGCCAGCAGTTTCGGACAGGGACCCAATCAGCCCCAGCATTTT. Its protein is CASSFGQGPNQPQHF.

The chain employs TRBV7-9 and TRBJ1-4; D is unclear. With 3 bases removed from V and 5 bases from J, the gap between germline ends came to 10 bases. The CDR3 is 14 amino acids. The germline gives CDR1 SEHNR, CDR2 FQNEAQ (reference sequence). CDR3 DNA sequence: TGTGCCAGCAGCTTTGGACTGGGAAATGAAAAACTGTTTTTT. Protein sequence: CASSFGLGNEKLFF.

This chain links TRBV30 with TRBJ2-5; perhaps TRBD2 as D (5 bases). V shed 3 bases and J shed 3 bases, with 17 bases lying between them. The CDR3 is 15 residues long. Per the germline V gene, CDR1 is GTSNPN and CDR2 is SVGIG (reference sequence). The chain's CDR3 is CAWSLPRRDKETQYF. CDR3 in DNA: TGTGCCTGGAGCCTCCCCCGCCGGGATAAAGAGACCCAGTACTTC. Full variable domain (rest looked up from reference TRBV30 and TRBJ2-5): SQTIHQWPATLVQPVGSPLSLECTVEGTSNPNLYWYRQAAGRGLQLLFYSVGIGQISSEVPQNLSASRPQDRQFILSSKKLLLSDSGFYLCAWSLPRRDKETQYFGPGTRLLVL.

This sequence joins TRBV10-3 and TRBJ2-7; 7 bases are shared with TRBD1. Germline CDR1 is ENHRY and CDR2 is SYGVKD. The CDR3 runs 14 residues. V shed 1 base, J shed 0 bases, and the junction held 0 bases outside the gene matches. CDR3 amino acids: CAISEYRGSYEQYF. The CDR3 DNA follows: TGTGCCATCAGTGAGTACAGGGGCTCCTACGAGCAGTACTTC.

This clone was seen only a few times. This chain connects TRBV10-1 to TRBJ1-1; 9 bases map to TRBD1. The trim removed 6 bases at V and 5 bases at J, leaving 7 bases unmatched. Looked up from germline, CDR1 is WNHNN and CDR2 is SYGVQD (reference sequence). The CDR3 is made up of 14 amino acids. CDR3 residues: CASSPGQGMTEAFF. CDR3 DNA sequence: TGCGCCAGCAGCCCCGGACAGGGGATGACTGAAGCTTTCTTT.